This TCR beta chain came from a study of T cell repertoires in cytomegalovirus infection. MiXCR was run by TCRdb on the reads, yielding one entry per CDR3 protein. The sample has over 100,000 distinct CDR3 sequences; about 9.4% are singletons. This clonotype showed up many times. The antigen remains undetermined. The CDR3 covers 16 residues. Trimming removed 0 bases from V and 5 bases from J; junction bases left unmatched: 5. In germline, CDR1 is MNHNY, CDR2 SVGAGI (reference sequence). Source material: PBMCs, sequenced either directly or after in vitro stimulation (not recorded which). The receptor was derived from a human donor in good health (CMV status not recorded). Some clones in this sample may be carry-over from other donors' samples. The chain uses TRBV6-6 and TRBJ2-2, with 8 positions matching TRBD2. CDR3 in amino acids: CASSYSGGRRTGELFF. The CDR3 coding sequence is TGTGCCAGCAGTTACTCTGGCGGGAGGAGGACCGGGGAGCTGTTTTTT.